This T cell receptor (beta chain) was captured by sequencing in a study of blood T cells in healthy people across ages (dated by TCRdb to between 2014 and 2016). Background on the whole study: In model experiments, template switching captured about one uniquely barcoded TCR beta cDNA molecule for every two T cells. Age-related changes in TCR beta repertoire diversity were measured in the study by deep sequencing normalized with unique cDNA molecular identifiers. The donors were divided into four age groups: young (average around 17 years), middle-aged (about 39), aged (around 59) and long-lived (approximately 74). To avoid experimental bias, donors of different ages were distributed randomly across sequencing lanes. For two donors (one aged 18 to 30 and one aged 80 or older), the study analyzed two additional independent replicas of 1 million unique cDNA reads from the same blood draw.

Donors were approximately 42 systemically healthy Caucasian individuals from Russia aged roughly 6 to 100 years. Roughly 9.5 milliliters of peripheral blood were drawn from each donor into EDTA-treated Vacutainer tubes. Ficoll-Paque density-gradient centrifugation was used to isolate PBMCs, with at least 7 million per sample. Total RNA, at least 6 micrograms per sample, was extracted from PBMCs with Trizol reagent. Naive CD45RAhigh/CD27high T cell percentages were measured by flow cytometry on a PBMC aliquot from every donor. From cysteine to phenylalanine, the CDR3 is 16 amino acids long. Only the CDR3 DNA stays, 48 bases, in frame from base 1. CDR1 and CDR2 are read off the germline V gene (reference sequence) as SGHAT and FQDESV. V is pared back by 1 base and J by 6 bases, with 16 bases lying between the germline termini. Note on this clonotype: This receptor's antigen is unknown. Base qualities are not recorded, but no much larger clone differs from it by a single base.

The study at large found these results: Observed TCR beta diversity per million T cells fell roughly linearly with age, and a significant reduction was already apparent by age around 40. Estimates of total diversity from one million sequenced T cells were regarded as lower bounds and underestimates. A strong correlation was found between observed TCR beta diversity and the percentage of naive T cells measured by flow cytometry. The long-lived group showed more naive CD4+ T cells, fewer expanded clones and increased TCR diversity than the aged group, suggesting age selection. Donor CMV infection status was unknown, potentially confounding age-related changes in expanded clonotypes. Because profiling used bulk unsorted PBMCs, naive and antigen-experienced compartments could not be compared conclusively.

The library relied on 5' RACE. The run used an Illumina HiSeq 2500. A second PCR of about 6 to 11 cycles was run with a J-beta primer mix and a sample-barcoded 5' primer. A template-switch 5' adaptor carrying 12 random nucleotides introduced a unique molecular identifier onto each TCR beta cDNA molecule. Each sample yielded at least 2.5 million CDR3-containing paired-end reads. The Mint cDNA synthesis kit, primed by a TRBC-specific oligonucleotide, was used to synthesize first-strand cDNA from all RNA. All cDNA was treated with uracil-DNA glycosylase and then went through a first 18-cycle PCR with the universal primers M1SS and BC2_uni_R. Under the source paper's analysis protocol: Normalization of each sample was performed by random selection of 1 million high-quality reads, each carrying a distinct molecular identifier. Instead of being binned into consensus sequences, reads with shared molecular identifiers were discarded. MiTCR, set to a Q25 quality threshold and the strictest error-elimination algorithm, was used for CDR3 identification, clonotype clustering and error correction. A nonparametric unseen species model using Euler transformation provided a lower-bound estimate of total TCR beta diversity. TCRdb cleaned the public reads at Q25 with fastp, built clones with MiXCR and kept in-frame beta chains. Rows with one shared CDR3 protein collapse into an entry with the most common genes and DNA. TCRdb assigned the V and J calls; the authors' analysis was not used. The sample table contains 1.5 million to 2 million distinct CDR3 sequences; only one count was recorded for 30% to 35% of them. Clones ranked in the top ten supply approximately 10% of the sample.

The V gene is TRBV11-1 and the J gene is TRBJ2-1; tentative D gene TRBD2, with 6 bases matching. Sequencing input: blood. The sequence derives from a woman aged 30 to 39 in good health. The sequence in DNA is TGTGCCAGCAGCTTAGGGACTAAATCTCACCTCAATGAGCAGTTCTTC. Its product reads: CASSLGTKSHLNEQFF.